The 6 T cell receptor beta chains in this list originate from one sample, sequenced in a study of blood T cell repertoires in COVID-19 (TCRdb year 2020). Libraries were made using the immunoSEQ multiplex PCR assay. Held by TCRdb, this immuneACCESS table contains in-frame sequences only and omits some clones. Under half of the omission traces to an unresolved V gene where checked; the cause of the rest is unknown. For this sample the table gives roughly 140,000 clones, of which 75% to 85% were detected only once. Together, the top ten hold under 3% of the sample. Sequences were obtained from peripheral blood. The receptors were gathered from a man aged 50-60 years with acute or convalescent COVID-19.

V and J are TRBV6-5 and TRBJ2-3; D is unresolved. The germline V gene has CDR1 MNHEY and CDR2 SVGAGI. The CDR3 covers 14 residues. Trimming took off 8 bases at V and 0 bases at J, with 12 bases between the two ends. The CDR3 DNA sequence: TGTGCCAGCTGGGCCGAGATCAGCACAGATACGCAGTATTTT. Its translation: CASWAEISTDTQYF.

The chain is built from TRBV6-2 or TRBV6-3 and TRBJ1-2; 7 bases align to TRBD1. V was pared by 2 bases and J by 3 bases, with 3 bases of the junction left unmatched. The CDR3 has 14 residues. CDR1 MNHEY and CDR2 SVGEGT come from the germline V gene. CDR3 amino acids: CASSYQGDDYGYTF. CDR3 bases: TGTGCCAGCAGTTACCAGGGGGACGACTATGGCTACACCTTC.

This clone was seen just once. The chain couples TRBV12-3 or TRBV12-4 to TRBJ2-1, with 7 nucleotides matching TRBD1. CDR3 length equals 13 residues. The V segment lost 6 bases and the J segment 6 bases; nucleotides outside the gene matches: 5. CDR3 sequence: CASSPTGFNEQFF. The CDR3 DNA follows: TGTGCCAGCAGCCCGACAGGGTTCAATGAGCAGTTCTTC.

The sample holds a few counts of this clone. The chain couples TRBV19 to TRBJ2-1; D is perhaps TRBD2 (7 bases). This CDR3 contains 17 residues. V was cut by 3 bases and J by 4 bases, with 19 bases left in between. The germline V gene encodes CDR1 LNHDA and CDR2 SQIVND (reference sequence). The CDR3 loop is CASSIYGGRGGYNEQFF. The CDR3 region has the DNA TGTGCCAGTAGTATTTATGGGGGCAGGGGAGGGTACAATGAGCAGTTCTTC.

The J gene is TRBJ2-6, the V gene TRBV4-1, with D possibly TRBD2 on 6 matching bases. Germline assignment: CDR1 MGHRA and CDR2 YSYEKL. The CDR3 is 17 amino acids. Trimming shortened V by 1 base and J by 0 bases, and 10 bases separated the two germline ends. The CDR3 protein is CASSQAYGSSGANVLTF. CDR3 in DNA: TGCGCCAGCAGCCAAGCTTACGGGAGCTCTGGGGCCAACGTCCTGACTTTC.

This chain uses TRBV6-6 with TRBJ1-3; 9 bases align to TRBD1. Germline CDR1 MNHNY, CDR2 SVGAGI (reference sequence). This CDR3 is built from 16 residues. The V and J ends lost 2 bases and 4 bases, in that order; junction bases with no gene match: 6. CDR3 protein: CASSYGQGKSGNTIYF. The DNA for the CDR3 is TGTGCCAGCAGTTACGGACAGGGGAAGTCAGGAAACACCATATATTTT.